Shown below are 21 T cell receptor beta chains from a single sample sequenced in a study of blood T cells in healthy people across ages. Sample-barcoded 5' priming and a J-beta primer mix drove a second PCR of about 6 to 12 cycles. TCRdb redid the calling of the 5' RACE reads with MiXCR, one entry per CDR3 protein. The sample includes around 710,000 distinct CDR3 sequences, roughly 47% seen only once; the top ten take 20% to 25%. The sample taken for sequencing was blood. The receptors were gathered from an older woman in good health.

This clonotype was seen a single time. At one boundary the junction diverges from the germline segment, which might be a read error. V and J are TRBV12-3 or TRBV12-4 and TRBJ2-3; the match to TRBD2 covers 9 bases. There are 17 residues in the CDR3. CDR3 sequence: CASSLDHTSGWGDAQYF. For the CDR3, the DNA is TGTGCCAGCAGTTTAGATCATACTAGCGGGTGGGGAGATGCGCAGTATTTT.

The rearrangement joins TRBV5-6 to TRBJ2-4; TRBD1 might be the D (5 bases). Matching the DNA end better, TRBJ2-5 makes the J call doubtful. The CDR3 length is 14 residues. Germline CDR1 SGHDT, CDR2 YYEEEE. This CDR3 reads CASKNRNRVETQYF. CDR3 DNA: TGTGCCAGCAAAAACAGGAACCGTGTAGAGACCCAGTACTTC.

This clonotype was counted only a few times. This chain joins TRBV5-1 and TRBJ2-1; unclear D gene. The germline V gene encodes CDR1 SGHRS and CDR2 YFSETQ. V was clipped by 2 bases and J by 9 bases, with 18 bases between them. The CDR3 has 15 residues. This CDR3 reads CASSFRRSPPVEQFF. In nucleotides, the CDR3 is TGCGCCAGCAGCTTCAGGAGAAGTCCGCCCGTTGAGCAGTTCTTC.

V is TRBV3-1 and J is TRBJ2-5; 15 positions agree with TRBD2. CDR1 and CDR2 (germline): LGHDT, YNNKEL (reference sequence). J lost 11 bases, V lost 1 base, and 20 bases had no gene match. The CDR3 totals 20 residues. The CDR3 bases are TGTGCCAGCAGCCAAGCCTGGGGGACTAGCGGGGGGAAACGCGGCAATGAGCAGTACTTC. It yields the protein CASSQAWGTSGGKRGNEQYF.

The CDR3 DNA sequence: TGTGCCAGCAGCTTAGATAGCATTGGCATCTATGGCTACACCTTC. The encoded protein is CASSLDSIGIYGYTF. The chain recombines TRBV7-9 with TRBJ1-2; D unresolved. The CDR3 spans 15 residues. CDR1 and CDR2 (germline): SEHNR, FQNEAQ (reference sequence). Trimming removed 1 base at V and 4 bases at J, with 13 bases between.

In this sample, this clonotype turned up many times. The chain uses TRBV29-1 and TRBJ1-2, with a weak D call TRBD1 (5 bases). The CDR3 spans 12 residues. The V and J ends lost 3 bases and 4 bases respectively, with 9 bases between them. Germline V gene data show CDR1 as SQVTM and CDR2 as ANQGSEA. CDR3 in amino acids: CSVEQGGYGYTF. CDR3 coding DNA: TGCAGCGTTGAGCAGGGAGGCTATGGCTACACCTTC.

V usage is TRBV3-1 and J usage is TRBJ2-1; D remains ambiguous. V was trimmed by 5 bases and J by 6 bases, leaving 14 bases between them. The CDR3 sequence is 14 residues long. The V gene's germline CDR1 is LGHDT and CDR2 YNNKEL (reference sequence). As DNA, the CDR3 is TGTGCCAGCAGCGATCTTCCCCGGGCCAATGAGCAGTTCTTC. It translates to CASSDLPRANEQFF.

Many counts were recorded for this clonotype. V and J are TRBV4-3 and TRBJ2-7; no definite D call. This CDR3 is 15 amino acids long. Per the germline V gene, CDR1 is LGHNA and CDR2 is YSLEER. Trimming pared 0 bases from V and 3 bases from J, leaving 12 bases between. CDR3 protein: CASSQDPTLIYEQYF. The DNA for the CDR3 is TGCGCCAGCAGCCAAGACCCTACATTAATCTACGAGCAGTACTTC.

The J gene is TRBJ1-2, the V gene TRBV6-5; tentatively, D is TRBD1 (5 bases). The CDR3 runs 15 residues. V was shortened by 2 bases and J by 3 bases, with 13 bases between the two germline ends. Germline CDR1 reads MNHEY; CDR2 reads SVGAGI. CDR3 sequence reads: CASSYGDVADYGYTF. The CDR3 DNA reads TGTGCCAGCAGTTACGGGGACGTCGCTGACTATGGCTACACCTTC.

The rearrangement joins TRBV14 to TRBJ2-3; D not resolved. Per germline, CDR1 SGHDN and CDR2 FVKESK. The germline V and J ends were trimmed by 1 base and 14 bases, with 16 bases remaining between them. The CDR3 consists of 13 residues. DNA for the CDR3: TGTGCCAGCAGCCAAGCTCTCGTGCCGAATGTGTATTTT. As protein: CASSQALVPNVYF.

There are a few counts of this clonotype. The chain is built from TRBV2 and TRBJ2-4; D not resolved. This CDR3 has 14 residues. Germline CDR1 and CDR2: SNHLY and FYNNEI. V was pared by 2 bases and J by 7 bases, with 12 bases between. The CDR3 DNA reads TGTGCCAGCAGTGAATCCGGGTCCATGAACATTCAGTACTTC. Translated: CASSESGSMNIQYF.

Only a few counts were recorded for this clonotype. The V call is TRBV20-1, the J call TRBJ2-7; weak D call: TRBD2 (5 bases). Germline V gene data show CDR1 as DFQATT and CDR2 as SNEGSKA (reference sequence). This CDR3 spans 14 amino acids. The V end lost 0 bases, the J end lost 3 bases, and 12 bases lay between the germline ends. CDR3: CSARDPRTDYEQYF. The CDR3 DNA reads TGCAGTGCTAGAGATCCCAGGACTGACTACGAGCAGTACTTC.

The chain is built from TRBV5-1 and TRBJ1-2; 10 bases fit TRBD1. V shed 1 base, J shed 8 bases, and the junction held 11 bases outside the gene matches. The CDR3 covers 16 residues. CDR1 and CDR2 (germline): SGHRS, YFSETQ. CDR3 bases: TGCGCCAGCAGCTTGATGGGACAGGGGTGGGCCGGAGGCTACACCTTC. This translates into CASSLMGQGWAGGYTF.

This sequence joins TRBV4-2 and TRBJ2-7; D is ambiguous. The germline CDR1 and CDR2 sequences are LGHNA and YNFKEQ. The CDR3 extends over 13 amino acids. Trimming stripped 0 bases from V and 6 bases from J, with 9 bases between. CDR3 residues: CASSQDSQTEQYF. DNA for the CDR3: TGTGCCAGCAGCCAAGATAGCCAAACCGAGCAGTACTTC.

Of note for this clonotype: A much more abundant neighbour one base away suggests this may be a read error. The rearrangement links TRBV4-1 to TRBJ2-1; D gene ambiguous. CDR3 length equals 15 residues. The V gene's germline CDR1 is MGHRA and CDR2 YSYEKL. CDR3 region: CASGQPTSSGNEQFF. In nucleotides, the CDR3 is TGCGCCAGCGGCCAACCTACTTCCTCGGGCAATGAGCAGTTCTTC.

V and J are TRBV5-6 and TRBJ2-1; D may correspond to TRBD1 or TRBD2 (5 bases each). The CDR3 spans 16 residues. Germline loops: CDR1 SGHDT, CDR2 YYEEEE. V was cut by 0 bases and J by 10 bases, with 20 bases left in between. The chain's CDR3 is CASSLAGAGGAHEQFF. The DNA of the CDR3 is TGTGCCAGCAGCTTGGCCGGGGCGGGTGGGGCCCACGAGCAGTTCTTC.

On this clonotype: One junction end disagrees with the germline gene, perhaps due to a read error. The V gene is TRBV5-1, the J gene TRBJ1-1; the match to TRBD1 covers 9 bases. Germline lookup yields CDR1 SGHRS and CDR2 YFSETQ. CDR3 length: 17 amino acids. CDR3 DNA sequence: TGCGCCGGCAGCGATCCGCCCGGGACAGGGAAGGGAACTGAAGCTTTCTTT. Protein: CAGSDPPGTGKGTEAFF.

This chain's CDR3 is CASSPGGGTGTFYEQYF. The CDR3 coding sequence is TGTGCCAGCAGTCCAGGGGGCGGGACAGGGACCTTCTACGAGCAGTACTTC. The V call is TRBV6-1, the J call TRBJ2-7; 9 bases line up with TRBD1. V shed 5 bases, J shed 3 bases, and the junction held 14 bases outside the gene matches. Germline V gene lookup returns CDR1 MNHNS and CDR2 SASEGT. CDR3 size: 17 residues.

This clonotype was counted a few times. The chain's CDR3 is CSKLAGGPTGTDTQYF. DNA for the CDR3: TGCAGTAAACTAGCGGGAGGGCCCACTGGGACAGATACGCAGTATTTT. This chain connects TRBV29-1 to TRBJ2-3; 13 nucleotides agree with TRBD2. Per germline, CDR1 SQVTM and CDR2 ANQGSEA. CDR3 length: 16 residues.

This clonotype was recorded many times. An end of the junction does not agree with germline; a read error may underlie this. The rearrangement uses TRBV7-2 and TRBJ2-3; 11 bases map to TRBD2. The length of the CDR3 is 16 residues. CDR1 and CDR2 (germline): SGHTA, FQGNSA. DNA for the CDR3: TGTGCCAGCAGCCTAGCGGGAGGCTCTCTCACAGATACGCAGTATTTT. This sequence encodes CASSLAGGSLTDTQYF.

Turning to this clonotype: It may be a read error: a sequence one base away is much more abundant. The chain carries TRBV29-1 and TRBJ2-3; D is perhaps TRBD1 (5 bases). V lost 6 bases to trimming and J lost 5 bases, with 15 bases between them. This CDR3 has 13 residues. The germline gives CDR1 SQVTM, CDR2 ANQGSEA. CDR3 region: CSVVAVQGDTQYF. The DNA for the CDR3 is TGCAGCGTCGTTGCGGTTCAGGGAGATACGCAGTATTTT.